The rows below give T cell receptor beta chains drawn from one sample of a study of blood T cell repertoires in COVID-19. Repertoires were generated with immunoSEQ multiplex PCR, while TCRdb's copy carries only in-frame clones and drops some. The sample lists 250,000 to 400,000 clones; about 91% were seen once. The sequenced sample consisted of peripheral blood. All receptors come from a woman in her twenties or thirties with COVID-19, enrolled during active disease. CDR3s include the opening cysteine and the closing phenylalanine or tryptophan. D genes are given only for firm matches. Rows may omit the clone size; those that give it use once, few, many or a size class.

clone size	V gene	D gene	J gene	CDR3 protein	CDR3 DNA
-	TRBV7-7	-	TRBJ1-2	CASSLPVSYGYTF	TGTGCTAGCAGCTTACCCGTGTCCTATGGCTACACCTTC
-	TRBV7-2	TRBD1	TRBJ2-7	CASSSGQASGEQYF	TGTGCCAGCAGCTCGGGACAGGCCTCGGGCGAGCAGTACTTC
-	TRBV6-6	TRBD2	TRBJ2-1	CASSYPSGGANEQFF	TGTGCCAGCAGTTACCCTAGCGGGGGGGCCAATGAGCAGTTCTTC
-	TRBV5-1	TRBD2	TRBJ2-3	CASSLVAGGGDTQYF	TGCGCCAGCAGCTTGGTAGCGGGGGGTGGCGATACGCAGTATTTT
-	TRBV5-1	TRBD2	TRBJ2-1	CASSPAAGGGNNEQFF	TGCGCCAGCAGCCCCGCAGCGGGGGGGGGAAACAATGAGCAGTTCTTC
once	TRBV18	-	TRBJ1-3	CASSTEGPASGNTIYF	TGTGCCAGCTCTACGGAGGGTCCGGCCTCTGGAAACACCATATATTTT
-	TRBV6-5	-	TRBJ2-5	CASSYSKLDLYF	TGTGCCAGCAGTTACTCGAAGCTAGATCTGTACTTC
-	TRBV28	-	TRBJ1-4	CASSSLRRGGKLFF	TGTGCCAGCAGTTCCTTGCGCCGGGGAGGAAAACTGTTTTTT
-	TRBV11-3	TRBD2	TRBJ2-3	CASSLGTSGRTQYF	TGTGCCAGCAGCTTAGGGACTAGCGGGAGAACGCAGTATTTT
-	TRBV6-1	TRBD1	TRBJ2-1	CASSELDRGHQQFF	TGTGCCAGCAGTGAACTGGACAGGGGCCACCAGCAGTTCTTC
few	TRBV29-1	-	TRBJ1-1	CSVGGTEAFF	TGCAGCGTTGGAGGGACTGAAGCTTTCTTT
-	TRBV2	-	TRBJ1-5	CASSEAPGDQPQHF	TGTGCCAGCAGTGAAGCGCCCGGGGATCAGCCCCAGCATTTT
-	TRBV6-9	-	TRBJ1-6	CASSYNPRNSPLHF	TGTGCCAGCAGTTATAATCCCAGGAACTCACCCCTCCACTTT
-	TRBV13	-	TRBJ2-7	CASSFSRVYEQYF	TGTGCCAGCAGCTTCTCCAGGGTTTACGAGCAGTACTTC
-	TRBV13	TRBD1	TRBJ1-2	CASSLRDRGQVNYGYTF	TGTGCCAGCAGCTTGAGGGACAGGGGGCAGGTGAACTATGGCTACACCTTC
-	TRBV7-8	TRBD2	TRBJ2-1	CASSLSMRGGKFF	TGTGCCAGCAGCTTAAGTATGCGGGGGGGAAAGTTCTTC
-	TRBV6-5	-	TRBJ1-1	CASSYSSGAFTEAFF	TGTGCCAGCAGTTACTCGTCAGGGGCGTTCACTGAAGCTTTCTTT
-	TRBV5-4	TRBD1	TRBJ2-1	CASRQEQGGSYNEQFF	TGTGCCAGCAGGCAAGAACAGGGGGGCTCCTACAATGAGCAGTTCTTC
once	TRBV6-6	-	TRBJ1-1	CASSPRLQANTEAFF	TGTGCCAGCAGCCCCAGGCTACAAGCGAACACTGAAGCTTTCTTT
once	TRBV19	-	TRBJ1-5	CASSLNRNQPQHF	TGTGCCAGTAGTTTGAACAGGAATCAGCCCCAGCATTTT
-	TRBV3-1/TRBV3-2	-	TRBJ1-2	CASSTRQARYGYTF	TGTGCCAGCAGCACACGACAGGCCCGCTATGGCTACACCTTC
once	TRBV9	-	TRBJ1-6	CASSESGQPYNSPLHF	TGTGCCAGCAGCGAGAGCGGACAGCCATATAATTCACCCCTCCACTTT
-	TRBV7-6	TRBD1	TRBJ2-2	CASSMDRGHDVFGTGELFF	TGTGCCAGCAGCATGGACAGGGGGCATGACGTTTTCGGCACCGGGGAGCTGTTTTTT
once	TRBV14	TRBD1	TRBJ1-1	CASSRGTDFEAFF	TGTGCCAGCAGCCGGGGGACAGACTTTGAAGCTTTCTTT
once	TRBV7-9	TRBD1	TRBJ1-1	CASSHPRDRGLMNTEAFF	TGTGCCAGCAGCCACCCTCGGGACAGGGGGCTGATGAACACTGAAGCTTTCTTT
-	TRBV4-3	-	TRBJ2-5	CASSQDHRVRVGTQYF	TGCGCCAGCAGCCAAGATCACCGGGTCCGGGTAGGGACCCAGTACTTC
-	TRBV7-2	TRBD2	TRBJ2-1	CASSQRTSGYNEQFF	TGTGCCAGCAGCCAAAGGACTAGCGGGTACAATGAGCAGTTCTTC
-	TRBV27	-	TRBJ1-5	CASSLSRVQGPQHF	TGTGCCAGCAGTTTATCGAGGGTCCAAGGGCCCCAGCATTTT
-	TRBV7-2	-	TRBJ2-3	CASSFGLLDTQYF	TGTGCCAGCAGCTTCGGACTTCTCGATACGCAGTATTTT
-	TRBV5-6	-	TRBJ1-1	CASSLVGGLNTEAFF	TGTGCCAGCAGCTTGGTCGGGGGGCTAAACACTGAAGCTTTCTTT
-	TRBV3-1/TRBV3-2	-	TRBJ1-5	CASSQGWAGSAQHF	TGTGCCAGCAGCCAAGGTTGGGCCGGTTCAGCCCAGCATTTT
-	TRBV9	-	TRBJ2-7	CASSVGSTAYEQYF	TGTGCCAGCAGCGTCGGCAGTACAGCCTACGAGCAGTACTTC
-	TRBV6-5	-	TRBJ1-1	CASSYDRYTEAFF	TGTGCCAGCAGCTATGACAGATACACTGAAGCTTTCTTT
once	TRBV27	TRBD2	TRBJ2-3	CASRRAGTTDTQYF	TGTGCCAGCAGGAGAGCGGGGACCACAGATACGCAGTATTTT
-	TRBV6-2/TRBV6-3	-	TRBJ2-2	CASSGQGHRGDTGELFF	TGTGCCAGCAGTGGGCAGGGACACCGTGGGGACACCGGGGAGCTGTTTTTT
-	TRBV18	-	TRBJ1-2	CASSPVGRNYGYTF	TGTGCCAGCTCACCAGTGGGCAGAAACTATGGCTACACCTTC
-	TRBV3-1/TRBV3-2	TRBD2	TRBJ2-7	CASSRGLADLYEQYF	TGTGCCAGCAGCCGGGGACTAGCGGATCTCTACGAGCAGTACTTC
-	TRBV11-2	TRBD1	TRBJ2-1	CASSWGTGAGNEQFF	TGTGCCAGCAGCTGGGGGACAGGGGCTGGCAATGAGCAGTTCTTC
-	TRBV9	-	TRBJ2-1	CASSVVGRAQGNEQFF	TGTGCCAGCAGCGTAGTGGGAAGGGCCCAGGGCAATGAGCAGTTCTTC
-	TRBV18	-	TRBJ2-1	CASSPKVGVGEQFF	TGTGCCAGCTCACCGAAAGTCGGGGTTGGAGAGCAGTTCTTC
-	TRBV7-2	TRBD1	TRBJ1-6	CASSLALGQAARSPLHF	TGTGCCAGCAGCTTAGCCTTAGGACAGGCGGCGCGCTCACCCCTCCACTTT
-	TRBV28	-	TRBJ1-6	CASSFGRVSYNSPLHF	TGTGCCAGCAGTTTCGGCAGGGTCTCCTATAATTCACCCCTCCACTTT
-	TRBV10-2	-	TRBJ2-1	CASSHYNEQFF	TGCGCCAGCAGCCACTACAATGAGCAGTTCTTC
-	TRBV5-1	-	TRBJ1-2	CASSLDTYGYTF	TGCGCCAGCAGCCTGGACACCTATGGCTACACCTTC
-	TRBV6-6	-	TRBJ1-6	CASSYGDYNSPLHF	TGTGCCAGCAGTTACGGAGACTATAATTCACCCCTCCACTTT
-	TRBV5-5	-	TRBJ2-5	CASSSTTGPTGETQYF	TGTGCCAGCAGCAGCACGACAGGACCTACGGGAGAGACCCAGTACTTC
once	TRBV3-1/TRBV3-2	TRBD2	TRBJ2-3	CASSQGTSSTDTQYF	TGTGCCAGCAGCCAGGGGACTAGCAGCACAGATACGCAGTATTTT
-	TRBV4-3	-	TRBJ1-4	CASSQSSFGKLFF	TGCGCCAGCAGCCAATCAAGTTTCGGAAAACTGTTTTTT
once	TRBV27	-	TRBJ1-5	CASGLRGGNQPQHF	TGTGCCAGCGGACTCCGGGGGGGGAATCAGCCCCAGCATTTT
-	TRBV7-3	-	TRBJ2-2	CASSLYSTNTGELFF	TGTGCCAGCAGCTTATACAGTACCAACACCGGGGAGCTGTTTTTT